These 30 T cell receptor beta chains came from one sample sequenced in a study of Ad26.COV2.S vaccination and SARS-CoV-2 variants. The sample's treatment: roughly 20 received Ad26.COV2.S at low or high dose, single or two shots; a few received placebo; per-sample allocation not given. Collection of the samples took place on day 63 after the first injection of vaccine or placebo. The assay was immunoSEQ multiplex PCR, and TCRdb's table has in-frame clones only and misses some. The repertoire holds 350,000 to 600,000 clones, with about 89% as singletons. The material was peripheral blood, obtained in a trial of Ad26.COV2.S vaccine versus placebo. The source is a person aged 18-60 years who received the Ad26.COV2.S COVID-19 vaccine or a placebo.

The chain combines TRBV9 with TRBJ2-3; D is unclear. Germline loops: CDR1 SGDLS, CDR2 YYNGEE. The V and J ends lost 1 base and 1 base respectively, with 13 bases between them. CDR3 size: 16 residues. The CDR3 loop reads CASSVNIGRGTDTQYF. As DNA, the CDR3 is TGTGCCAGCAGCGTAAATATTGGACGTGGCACAGATACGCAGTATTTT.

The rearrangement joins TRBV20-1 to TRBJ1-2; D uncertain. This CDR3 is 10 amino acids long. Trimming left V 2 bases short and J 8 bases short, with 6 bases between. Per the germline V gene, CDR1 is DFQATT and CDR2 is SNEGSKA (reference sequence). This chain's CDR3 is CSARFQGYTF. The CDR3 nucleotides are TGCAGTGCTAGATTCCAAGGCTACACCTTC.

V usage is TRBV6-5 and J usage is TRBJ1-1, with TRBD1 matching 7 bases. Germline lookup yields CDR1 MNHEY and CDR2 SVGAGI. The CDR3 has 14 residues. Trimming took 7 bases from V and 4 from J; bases not matched to a gene: 9. The CDR3 sequence: CASMRNRGGTEAFF. The CDR3 coding sequence is TGTGCCAGCATGAGAAACAGGGGTGGCACTGAAGCTTTCTTT.

The genes are TRBV9 and TRBJ2-1, with TRBD2 identical over 10 bases. The CDR3 sequence is 15 residues long. Germline CDR1 reads SGDLS; CDR2 reads YYNGEE. The V and J ends lost 0 bases and 7 bases, in that order; junction bases with no gene match: 4. The CDR3 nucleotides are TGTGCCAGCAGCGTAGTGGGACTAGCGAGAAATGAGCAGTTCTTC. It encodes CASSVVGLARNEQFF.

The chain combines TRBV11-2 with TRBJ2-7, with a tentative D call TRBD1 (5 bases). Germline lookup yields CDR1 SGHAT and CDR2 FQNNGV. This CDR3 region has 15 residues. Trimming removed 1 base from V and 3 bases from J, with 13 bases in between. The CDR3 sequence is CASSLGAGSVYEQYF. CDR3 DNA sequence: TGTGCCAGCAGCTTAGGGGCAGGGTCGGTCTACGAGCAGTACTTC. Full variable domain (rest looked up from reference TRBV11-2 and TRBJ2-7): EAGVAQSPRYKIIEKRQSVAFWCNPISGHATLYWYQQILGQGPKLLIQFQNNGVVDDSQLPKDRFSAERLKGVDSTLKIQPAKLEDSAVYLCASSLGAGSVYEQYFGPGTRLTVT.

CDR3 coding DNA: TGTGCCAGCAGGGCAAGGGTAGGGGGCGCGTTATATGGCTACACCTTC. It yields the protein CASRARVGGALYGYTF. This sequence joins TRBV3-1 (or the pseudogene TRBV3-2) and TRBJ1-2; TRBD1 matches at 7 bases. This CDR3 has 16 amino acids. Unmatched junction bases numbered 15, after V lost 6 bases and J lost 5 bases. Per the germline V gene, CDR1 is LGHDT and CDR2 is YNNKEL (reference sequence).

The rearrangement links TRBV15 to TRBJ1-2; 8 bases fit TRBD1. The trim removed 3 bases at V and 8 bases at J, leaving 14 bases unmatched. Per the germline V gene, CDR1 is LNHNV and CDR2 is YYDKDF (reference sequence). The CDR3 loop spans 16 amino acids. The CDR3 protein is CATSRDRVITAHGYTF. The DNA for the CDR3 is TGTGCCACCAGCAGGGACAGGGTTATTACTGCCCACGGCTACACCTTC.

This chain joins TRBV18 and TRBJ2-1; 7 positions match TRBD2. J lost 8 bases, V lost 3 bases, and 10 bases had no gene match. This CDR3 has 15 residues. Germline V CDR1 and CDR2: KGHSH, LQKENI. Here the CDR3 reads CASSPGGRAIYEQFF. The CDR3, as DNA: TGTGCCAGCTCACCGGGGGGGAGGGCCATCTATGAGCAGTTCTTC.

This sequence joins TRBV11-2 and TRBJ1-1, with D unresolved. From germline, CDR1 is SGHAT and CDR2 FQNNGV. CDR3 length: 13 amino acids. Trimming cost V 5 bases and J 1 base, with 8 bases left between them. The CDR3 here is CASSPQENTEAFF. CDR3 in DNA: TGTGCCAGCAGCCCGCAGGAGAACACTGAAGCTTTCTTT.

This chain uses TRBV19 with TRBJ1-1; D not certain. Germline V gene lookup returns CDR1 LNHDA and CDR2 SQIVND (reference sequence). The CDR3 runs to 14 residues. Trimming removed 5 bases from V and 8 bases from J, with 18 bases in between. CDR3 coding DNA: TGTGCCAGTAGTTCCGTGGGGAAGTCTTCGGAAGCTTTCTTT. As protein: CASSSVGKSSEAFF.

This clone was seen more than once but under ten times. The V gene is TRBV5-1, the J gene TRBJ2-7; 8 nucleotides line up with TRBD2. The length of the CDR3 is 16 residues. With V trimmed by 0 bases and J by 2 bases, 7 bases remained unmatched. Germline V lookup: CDR1 SGHRS, CDR2 YFSETQ. The CDR3 loop reads CASSLASASGPYEQYF. CDR3 nucleotide sequence: TGCGCCAGCAGCTTGGCCTCGGCTAGCGGGCCCTACGAGCAGTACTTC.

The V gene is TRBV7-8, the J gene TRBJ1-2; TRBD1 aligns across 9 bases. The V gene end was trimmed by 1 base and the J gene end by 8 bases; junction bases not matched to a gene: 11. The V gene's germline CDR1 is SGHVS and CDR2 FQNEAQ. The CDR3 runs to 16 residues. CDR3 sequence: CASSLDSGTGSKGYTF. In DNA, the CDR3 is TGTGCCAGCAGCTTAGATTCCGGGACAGGGTCTAAAGGCTACACCTTC.

This chain connects TRBV28 to TRBJ2-7; TRBD1 aligns across 12 bases. V dropped 1 base and J dropped 5; count of bases not matched to a gene: 6. Per germline, CDR1 MDHEN and CDR2 SYDVKM. The CDR3 has 16 amino acids. The CDR3 DNA sequence: TGTGCCAGCAGTTTATCTCCCGGGACAGGGGGCCACGAGCAGTACTTC. This codes for CASSLSPGTGGHEQYF. Looking up the rest from reference TRBV28 and TRBJ2-7 gives the full variable domain: DVKVTQSSRYLVKRTGEKVFLECVQDMDHENMFWYRQDPGLGLRLIYFSYDVKMKEKGDIPEGYSVSREKKERFSLILESASTNQTSMYLCASSLSPGTGGHEQYFGPGTRLTVT.

The chain combines TRBV30 with TRBJ1-2; D remains ambiguous. There are 13 residues in the CDR3. In germline, CDR1 is GTSNPN, CDR2 SVGIG (reference sequence). V shed 0 bases and J shed 4 bases, with 9 bases lying between them. Here the CDR3 DNA reads TGTGCCTGGAGTGTACAGACCCCCTATGGCTACACCTTC. It codes for CAWSVQTPYGYTF. Variable domain in full (rest from reference TRBV30 and TRBJ1-2): SQTIHQWPATLVQPVGSPLSLECTVEGTSNPNLYWYRQAAGRGLQLLFYSVGIGQISSEVPQNLSASRPQDRQFILSSKKLLLSDSGFYLCAWSVQTPYGYTFGSGTRLTVV.

The rearrangement uses TRBV9 and TRBJ2-7; 9 bases are shared with TRBD2. This CDR3 region has 14 residues. V dropped 3 bases and J dropped 5; count of bases not matched to a gene: 6. Germline V gene lookup returns CDR1 SGDLS and CDR2 YYNGEE. For the CDR3, the DNA is TGTGCCAGCAGCGGTAGCGGGAGAATCCACGAGCAGTACTTC. Protein product: CASSGSGRIHEQYF.

The chain is built from TRBV5-1 and TRBJ1-6; D gene unclear. Germline CDR1 SGHRS, CDR2 YFSETQ. This CDR3 has 16 amino acids. V lost 0 bases and J 5 bases, leaving 12 bases between the germline ends. The DNA of the CDR3 is TGCGCCAGCAGCTTGGGTGTAACAGCTAATAATTCACCCCTCCACTTT. This sequence encodes CASSLGVTANNSPLHF.

The V call is TRBV19, the J call TRBJ1-5; D is unclear. CDR3 length equals 14 residues. Germline CDR1 and CDR2: LNHDA and SQIVND (reference sequence). V was clipped by 5 bases and J by 1 base, with 9 bases between them. The CDR3 here is CASSYLGSNQPQHF. In DNA, the CDR3 is TGTGCCAGTAGTTATCTAGGAAGCAATCAGCCCCAGCATTTT.

The CDR3 region has the DNA TGTGCCAGTAGTCCAGCGGGGGCCCTCAATGAGCAGTTCTTC. Translating it yields CASSPAGALNEQFF. The chain links TRBV19 to TRBJ2-1, with 8 bases fitting TRBD2. The germline CDR1 and CDR2 sequences are LNHDA and SQIVND (reference sequence). The CDR3 extends over 14 amino acids. J lost 6 bases, V lost 5 bases, and 6 bases had no gene match.

The chain employs TRBV28 and TRBJ2-7; D may be TRBD2 (5 bases). V lost 3 bases to trimming and J lost 6 bases, with 21 bases between them. Germline V gene sequence: CDR1 MDHEN, CDR2 SYDVKM. The CDR3 is 16 residues long. CDR3 sequence: CASSFEGTPPGVEQYF. Here the CDR3 DNA reads TGTGCCAGCAGTTTTGAGGGCACACCCCCTGGGGTCGAGCAGTACTTC.

This clone occurred once. The rearrangement uses TRBV7-9 and TRBJ2-4, with D unresolved. Deletions cut 2 bases from V and 0 bases from J, with 5 bases between. The germline V gene encodes CDR1 SEHNR and CDR2 FQNEAQ (reference sequence). The CDR3 has 14 amino acids. The CDR3 nucleotides read TGTGCCAGCAGCTTAACGGAAGCCAAAAACATTCAGTACTTC. It specifies CASSLTEAKNIQYF. The whole variable domain, filled in from reference TRBV7-9 and TRBJ2-4, reads DTGVSQNPRHKITKRGQNVTFRCDPISEHNRLYWYRQTLGQGPEFLTYFQNEAQLEKSRLLSDRFSAERPKGSFSTLEIQRTEQGDSAMYLCASSLTEAKNIQYFGAGTRLSVL.

The chain has TRBV7-2 and TRBJ1-2, with TRBD1 identical over 8 bases. The CDR3 is 14 residues long. Trimming removed 6 bases from V and 5 bases from J; junction bases left unmatched: 8. CDR1 SGHTA and CDR2 FQGNSA come from the germline V gene. CDR3 nucleotide sequence: TGTGCCAGCAGTCCGGGGGACAGGCGTTATGGCTACACCTTC. The encoded protein is CASSPGDRRYGYTF.

This chain uses TRBV15 with TRBJ2-1; D is perhaps TRBD2 (5 bases). The germline CDR1 and CDR2 sequences are LNHNV and YYDKDF (reference sequence). The V end lost 6 bases, the J end lost 1 base, and 19 bases lay between the germline ends. The CDR3 has 17 amino acids. CDR3 loop: CATSPEYGPGSYNEQFF. CDR3 bases: TGTGCCACCAGTCCCGAGTACGGCCCGGGGTCCTACAATGAGCAGTTCTTC.

Concerning this clone itself: An end of the junction differs from the germline gene, which may be a read error. This chain joins TRBV18 and TRBJ2-1; D is tentatively TRBD1 or TRBD2 (5 bases each). The V gene's germline CDR1 is KGHSH and CDR2 LQKENI. This CDR3 contains 14 residues. CDR3 coding DNA: TGTGCCAGCTCACAACTGAAGCAGGAAAGTGGGGGTATCTTC. It is translated as CASSQLKQESGGIF.

The gene calls are TRBV5-1 and TRBJ1-6, with 9 bases that match TRBD1. CDR1 and CDR2 from the germline V gene are SGHRS and YFSETQ. The CDR3 contains 16 residues. Trimming took 0 bases from V and 9 from J; bases not matched to a gene: 7. The CDR3 region is CASSLEAGTGRSPLHF. The CDR3, as DNA: TGCGCCAGCAGCTTGGAAGCCGGGACAGGGCGTTCACCCCTCCACTTT.

The J gene is TRBJ1-2, the V gene TRBV5-1, with a weak D call TRBD1 (6 bases). Trimming shortened V by 5 bases and J by 7 bases, and 15 bases separated the two germline ends. CDR1 is SGHRS and CDR2 is YFSETQ in the germline V gene. The CDR3 loop spans 13 amino acids. This chain's CDR3 is CASSPGGTVGYTF. CDR3 bases: TGCGCCAGCAGTCCGGGGGGCACGGTTGGCTACACCTTC. Together with reference TRBV5-1 and TRBJ1-2, the CDR3 gives the full variable domain: KAGVTQTPRYLIKTRGQQVTLSCSPISGHRSVSWYQQTPGQGLQFLFEYFSETQRNKGNFPGRFSGRQFSNSRSEMNVSTLELGDSALYLCASSPGGTVGYTFGSGTRLTVV.

The CDR3 bases are TGTGCCACCAGCAGAGATCTTAACACTGAAGCTTTCTTT. This encodes CATSRDLNTEAFF. The chain uses TRBV15 and TRBJ1-1; D remains unclear. V was pared by 0 bases and J by 2 bases, with 4 bases between. CDR3 length: 13 residues. In germline, CDR1 is LNHNV, CDR2 YYDKDF (reference sequence). Variable domain in full (rest from reference TRBV15 and TRBJ1-1): DAMVIQNPRYQVTQFGKPVTLSCSQTLNHNVMYWYQQKSSQAPKLLFHYYDKDFNNEADTPDNFQSRRPNTSFCFLDIRSPGLGDTAMYLCATSRDLNTEAFFGQGTRLTVV.

The rearrangement links TRBV28 to TRBJ1-5; unclear D gene. This CDR3 contains 13 residues. The germline V gene encodes CDR1 MDHEN and CDR2 SYDVKM. Trimming took 7 bases from V and 0 from J, leaving 7 bases between them. The CDR3 region is CASTSFSNQPQHF. The CDR3 DNA sequence: TGTGCCAGCACCTCCTTTAGCAATCAGCCCCAGCATTTT.

The chain employs TRBV6-1 and TRBJ1-2; D ambiguous. Germline CDR1 is MNHNS and CDR2 is SASEGT. The CDR3 covers 15 residues. The V gene lost 0 bases and the J gene lost 5 bases, with 13 bases spanning the gap. This chain's CDR3 is CASSEATANGYGYTF. The CDR3 coding sequence is TGTGCCAGCAGTGAAGCCACCGCCAACGGATATGGCTACACCTTC.

The gene calls are TRBV11-2 and TRBJ2-4; 7 bases are a match to TRBD1. Germline CDR1 SGHAT, CDR2 FQNNGV. The CDR3 consists of 13 residues. V lost 5 bases, J lost 16 bases, and 14 bases stayed unmatched. CDR3 nucleotide sequence: TGTGCCAGCAGCCCTGAGGTGGGACAGCCATTATACTTC. Amino acid sequence: CASSPEVGQPLYF.

The chain joins TRBV19 to TRBJ2-3; D not resolved. Trimming removed 1 base at V and 0 bases at J, with 5 bases between. Germline loops: CDR1 LNHDA, CDR2 SQIVND (reference sequence). The CDR3 is 14 amino acids. CDR3 nucleotide sequence: TGTGCCAGTAGTATAGCAGTAAGCACAGATACGCAGTATTTT. This sequence encodes CASSIAVSTDTQYF.